Listed below are T cell receptor beta chains from one sample, sequenced in a study of T-cell memory formation after mild COVID-19. MiXCR, run by TCRdb on the 5' RACE reads, gives a single entry per CDR3 protein. The sample yields 470,000 or so distinct CDR3 sequences, around a quarter seen once. The specimen was PBMCs or a T cell subset sorted from them (not recorded which). The receptors come from an adult woman who had mild COVID-19 (a few samples of this study predate the infection). Cell type and time point are not known. Both conserved end residues are part of each CDR3. D genes are given only for firm matches. Clone size is stated in some rows and not others, as once, few, many or a class when expanded.

CDR3nt	CDR3aa	j_gene	abundance	d_gene	v_gene
TGTGCCAGCAGCGATACCGGGACACTCGATGGCTACACCTTC	CASSDTGTLDGYTF	TRBJ1-2	.	.	TRBV7-8
TGTGCCAGCAGCTTAGGAGGAACGGGAGTCCGAGAGACCCAGTACTTC	CASSLGGTGVRETQYF	TRBJ2-5	few	.	TRBV7-9
TGTGCCAGCAGTTCGGGACAGGGATTGCCCAATGAGCAGTTCTTC	CASSSGQGLPNEQFF	TRBJ2-1	.	TRBD1	TRBV6-5
TGTGCCAGCAGTTTTAGGGGGACGAACACTGAAGCTTTCTTT	CASSFRGTNTEAFF	TRBJ1-1	.	.	TRBV12-3/TRBV12-4
TGTGCCAGCAGCTTATTCGCCTCCGGCCCGGGACTGCCCGACTCTGGGGCCAACGTCCTGACTTTC	CASSLFASGPGLPDSGANVLTF	TRBJ2-6	.	.	TRBV7-8
TGTGCCAGCAGTTTGACAGGCGCCGGGGGCTACACCTTC	CASSLTGAGGYTF	TRBJ1-2	few	.	TRBV28
TGCAGCGTTGTTGGGACTAGCGGGGAACCAACCTACGAGCAGTACTTC	CSVVGTSGEPTYEQYF	TRBJ2-7	few	TRBD2	TRBV29-1
TGTGCCAGCAGCCCAGGGGAGGCTAAAATGAACACTGAAGCTTTCTTT	CASSPGEAKMNTEAFF	TRBJ1-1	few	.	TRBV7-9
TGTGCCACCAGCAGAGGGGCCCGGGGTTGGGCGGAGACCCAGTACTTC	CATSRGARGWAETQYF	TRBJ2-5	.	.	TRBV15
TGTGCCATCAGGGGTCTAGCGGGGCTCTCGAACACCGGGGAGCTGTTTTTT	CAIRGLAGLSNTGELFF	TRBJ2-2	.	TRBD2	TRBV10-3
TGCAGCGTTGGGGGCCGGATGGGCTATGGCTACACCTTC	CSVGGRMGYGYTF	TRBJ1-2	.	.	TRBV29-1
TGCGCCAGCAGCTTGGGAGGACTAGAGGAATTGGATGAGCAGTTCTTC	CASSLGGLEELDEQFF	TRBJ2-1	.	TRBD2	TRBV5-1
TGTGCCAGCAGTACGGGAAGGGGTGACTACGAGCAGTACTTC	CASSTGRGDYEQYF	TRBJ2-7	.	.	TRBV6-2/TRBV6-3
TGTGCCAGCAGCTTGGGGGGTCGCAAGAAGCTCTCAGGGGATACGCAGTATTTT	CASSLGGRKKLSGDTQYF	TRBJ2-3	.	.	TRBV5-6
TGCAGTGCCCTGGGACTAGCGGGTCTTCTAGCCAAAAACATTCAGTACTTC	CSALGLAGLLAKNIQYF	TRBJ2-4	few	TRBD2	TRBV20-1
TGCGCCAGCAGCCAAGAAGATGAAACGTACACTGAAGCTTTCTTT	CASSQEDETYTEAFF	TRBJ1-1	.	.	TRBV4-1
TGTGCCAGCAGCGACGGAACCGGGACTAGCGGCTACAATGAGCAGTTCTTC	CASSDGTGTSGYNEQFF	TRBJ2-1	few	TRBD2	TRBV7-9